These T cell receptor beta chains were read from a single sample in a study of T cells after posttransplantation cyclophosphamide. Using immunoSEQ multiplex PCR, the repertoire was profiled, and TCRdb retains in-frame clones only, with some absent. The repertoire consists of 41,000 or so clones, none detected only once. Material for sequencing was PBMCs. These receptors all stem from a man between 25 and 39 years old in good health and a related stem cell transplant donor. CDR3s include the opening cysteine and the closing phenylalanine or tryptophan. The D gene is left open where the match is weak. Not all rows give a size; the values are once, few, many and, for expanded clones, a class.

>16|TRBD1|TRBV5-1|many|TRBJ1-3
CASSSGQGGSGNTIYF
TGCGCCAGCAGCTCTGGACAGGGAGGGTCTGGAAACACCATATATTTT
>16|.|TRBV6-2/TRBV6-3|many|TRBJ2-7
CASSYSPSSGSYEQYF
TGTGCCAGCAGTTACAGTCCGTCCTCAGGCTCCTACGAGCAGTACTTC
>13|.|TRBV7-8|.|TRBJ2-3
CAGAAGRGDTQYF
TGTGCGGGGGCAGCGGGGCGGGGAGATACGCAGTATTTT
>16|TRBD1|TRBV19|many|TRBJ2-7
CASSIGFGTAIYEQYF
TGTGCCAGTAGTATAGGATTCGGGACAGCAATCTACGAGCAGTACTTC
>15|TRBD1|TRBV19|many|TRBJ2-5
CASSTRQGQAETQYF
TGTGCCAGTAGTACACGACAGGGCCAAGCAGAGACCCAGTACTTC
>11|.|TRBV6-5|few|TRBJ2-1
CASTGDNEQFF
TGTGCCAGCACCGGGGACAATGAGCAGTTCTTC
>14|.|TRBV6-1|many|TRBJ1-1
CASSEYPTGPEAFF
TGTGCCAGCAGTGAATATCCGACAGGTCCGGAAGCTTTCTTT
>16|TRBD1|TRBV4-3|many|TRBJ2-6
CASSQEGTAGANVLTF
TGCGCCAGCAGCCAAGAAGGGACAGCCGGGGCCAACGTCCTGACTTTC
>15|.|TRBV2|many|TRBJ2-2
CASSPLAPNTGELFF
TGTGCCAGCAGCCCCCTAGCTCCGAACACCGGGGAGCTGTTTTTT
>17|.|TRBV11-2|.|TRBJ1-1
CASSLASRAGVNTEAFF
TGTGCCAGCAGCTTAGCATCAAGGGCAGGGGTGAACACTGAAGCTTTCTTT
>15|TRBD1|TRBV5-1|many|TRBJ1-1
CASSDGTGLGTEAFF
TGCGCCAGCAGCGATGGGACAGGCTTAGGCACTGAAGCTTTCTTT